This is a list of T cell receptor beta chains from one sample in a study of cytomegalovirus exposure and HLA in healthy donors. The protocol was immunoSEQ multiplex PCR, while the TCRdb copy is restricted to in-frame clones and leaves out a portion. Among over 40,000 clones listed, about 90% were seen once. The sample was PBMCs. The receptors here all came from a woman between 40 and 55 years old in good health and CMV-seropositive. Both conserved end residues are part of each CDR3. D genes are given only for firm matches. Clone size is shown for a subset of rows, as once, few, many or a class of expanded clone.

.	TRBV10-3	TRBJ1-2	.	TGTGCCATCAGTGAGGATTCGTACAGCTATGGCTACACCTTC	CAISEDSYSYGYTF
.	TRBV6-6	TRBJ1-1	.	TGTGCCAGCAACCCCATGGGGGGAAACACTGAAGCTTTCTTT	CASNPMGGNTEAFF
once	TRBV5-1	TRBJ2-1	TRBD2	TGCGCCAGCAGCTTGGGGGGAGGGCCCTACAATGAGCAGTTCTTC	CASSLGGGPYNEQFF
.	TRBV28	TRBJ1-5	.	TGTGCCAGCAGTTTAGGAGGTTTCGGCAATCAGCCCCAGCATTTT	CASSLGGFGNQPQHF
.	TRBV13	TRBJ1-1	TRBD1	TGTGCCAGCAGCTCCGAAGGGGGACAGGGCACTGAAGCTTTCTTT	CASSSEGGQGTEAFF
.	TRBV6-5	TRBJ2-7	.	TGTGCCAGCAACTCTCCGGGGGAAACCTACGAGCAGTACTTC	CASNSPGETYEQYF
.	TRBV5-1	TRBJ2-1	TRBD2	TGCGCCAGCAGCTTTGAAGGACTAGGCTCCTACAATGAGCAGTTCTTC	CASSFEGLGSYNEQFF
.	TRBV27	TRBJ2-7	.	TGTGCCAGCAGTTACACCGGGGACTTCATCTGGGAGCAGTACTTC	CASSYTGDFIWEQYF
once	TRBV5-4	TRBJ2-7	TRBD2	TGTGCCAGCAGCTACGGGACTAGCGGGGTACCCTACGAGCAGTACTTC	CASSYGTSGVPYEQYF
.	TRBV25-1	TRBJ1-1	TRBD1	TGTGCCAGCAGTGCACACAGGGGGGGAAACACTGAAGCTTTCTTT	CASSAHRGGNTEAFF
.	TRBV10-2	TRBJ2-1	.	TGCGCCAGCAGAACAGGGACGGGGACCTACAATGAGCAGTTCTTC	CASRTGTGTYNEQFF
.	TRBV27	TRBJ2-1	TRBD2	TGTGCCAGCAGACTTAGCGGGACACCGGGACTAGCGGGATCGGTCTACAATGAGCAGTTCTTC	CASRLSGTPGLAGSVYNEQFF
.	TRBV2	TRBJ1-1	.	TGTGCCAGCAGTGCTCAACAGGTATTGAACACTGAAGCTTTCTTT	CASSAQQVLNTEAFF
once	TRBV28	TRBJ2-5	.	TGTGCCAGCAGCCAGGGCGGGGTTCGGACCCAGTACTTC	CASSQGGVRTQYF
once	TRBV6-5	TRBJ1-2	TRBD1	TGTGCCAGCAGTTGGGACAGGAACTATGGCTACACCTTC	CASSWDRNYGYTF
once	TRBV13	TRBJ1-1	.	TGTGCCAGCAGCCTCCGCGGGGGCATTGAAGCTTTCTTT	CASSLRGGIEAFF
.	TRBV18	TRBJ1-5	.	TGTGCCAGCTCACCAAGCTCGGGATGGGACAATCAGCCCCAGCATTTT	CASSPSSGWDNQPQHF
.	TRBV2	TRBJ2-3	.	TGTGCCAGCGGCGGTGGGACAGATACGCAGTATTTT	CASGGGTDTQYF
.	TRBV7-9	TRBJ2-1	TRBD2	TGTGCCAGCACACGGGAAGCGGGAGGTTACAATGAGCAGTTCTTC	CASTREAGGYNEQFF
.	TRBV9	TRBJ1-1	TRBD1	TGTGCCAGCAGCGTAGCCGGACAGGACACTGAAGCTTTCTTT	CASSVAGQDTEAFF
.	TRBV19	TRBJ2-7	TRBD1	TGTGCCAGTAGAGACAGGGGTTCCTACGAGCAGTACTTC	CASRDRGSYEQYF
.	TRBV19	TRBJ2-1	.	TGTGCCAGTAGTATAGGTCCAGGGAGGCATGAGCAGTTCTTC	CASSIGPGRHEQFF
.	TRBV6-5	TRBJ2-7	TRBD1	TGTGCCAGCAGGGACCTAGGGACAGCCTACGAGCAGTACTTC	CASRDLGTAYEQYF
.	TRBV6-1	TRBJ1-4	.	TGTGCCAGCAGTGAAAGGGGAGGGGATGAAAAACTGTTTTTT	CASSERGGDEKLFF
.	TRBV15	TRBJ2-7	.	TGTGCCACCAGTAAGGGGGGGGGCTACGAGCAGTACTTC	CATSKGGGYEQYF
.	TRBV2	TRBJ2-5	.	TGTGCCAGCAAAAGTATAGGGGGTCACTCAGGGGAGACCCAGTACTTC	CASKSIGGHSGETQYF
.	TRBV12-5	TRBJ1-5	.	TGTGCTAGTGGTTTTGGTGACGGGATCAATCAGCCCCAGCATTTT	CASGFGDGINQPQHF
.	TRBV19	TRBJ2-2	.	TGTGCCAGTAGTATCCTCAAAGCGGGCACCGGGGAGCTGTTTTTT	CASSILKAGTGELFF
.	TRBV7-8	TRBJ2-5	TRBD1	TGTGCCAGCAGCTATTCTCTAGGACAGGGTATTGGGACCCAGTACTTC	CASSYSLGQGIGTQYF
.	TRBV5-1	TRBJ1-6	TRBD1	TGCGCCAGCAGCTTCGGGACAGCAAATAATTCACCCCTCCACTTT	CASSFGTANNSPLHF
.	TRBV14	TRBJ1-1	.	TGTGCCAGCTCAAGGCATGGAGGGAAGGTGAACACTGAAGCTTTCTTT	CASSRHGGKVNTEAFF
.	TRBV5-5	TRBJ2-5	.	TGTGCCAGCAGCCCACGGACAACCCAAGAGACCCAGTACTTC	CASSPRTTQETQYF
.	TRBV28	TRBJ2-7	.	TGTGCCAGCAGTGAAGAGGACAGACGAGCCTACGAGCAGTACTTC	CASSEEDRRAYEQYF
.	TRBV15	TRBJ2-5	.	TGTGCCACCAGCAGAGATAAAACAGGGCGGGAGACCCAGTACTTC	CATSRDKTGRETQYF
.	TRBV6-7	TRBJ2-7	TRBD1	TGTGCCAGCACCGGACAGGGGCGGCCCTACGAGCAGTACTTC	CASTGQGRPYEQYF
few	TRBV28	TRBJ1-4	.	TGTGCCAGCAGTAGAGGGGGTGGGAGTGAAAAACTGTTTTTT	CASSRGGGSEKLFF
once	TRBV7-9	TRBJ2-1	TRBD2	TGTGCCAGCAGTCTTGAGCGGGGGGGAGATGAGCAGTTCTTC	CASSLERGGDEQFF
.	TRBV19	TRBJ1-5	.	TGTGCCAGTGGAAGACAGGTCAGCAATCAGCCCCAGCATTTT	CASGRQVSNQPQHF
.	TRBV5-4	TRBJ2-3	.	TGTGCCAGCAGCCCCGATCGGAGTAGCACAGATACGCAGTATTTT	CASSPDRSSTDTQYF
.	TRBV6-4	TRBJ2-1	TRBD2	TGTGCCAGCAGTTCGACTAGCGGGTCCTACAATGAGCAGTTCTTC	CASSSTSGSYNEQFF
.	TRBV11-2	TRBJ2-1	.	TGTGCCAGCAGCAGCTTCCATGAGCAGTTCTTC	CASSSFHEQFF
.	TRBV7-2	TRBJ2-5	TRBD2	TGTGCCAGCAGCTGGGGGGGCCAAGAGACCCAGTACTTC	CASSWGGQETQYF
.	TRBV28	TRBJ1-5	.	TGTGCCAGCAGCCGCTGGACAATAGTTAATCAGCCCCAGCATTTT	CASSRWTIVNQPQHF
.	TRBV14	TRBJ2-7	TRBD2	TGTGCCAGCAGCCAAGAACATCACCTTCTAGCGGGGGTTTACTACGAGCAGTACTTC	CASSQEHHLLAGVYYEQYF
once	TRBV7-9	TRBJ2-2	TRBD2	TGTGCCAGCAGCTTAGGTCTAGCGGGGGACACCGGGGAGCTGTTTTTT	CASSLGLAGDTGELFF
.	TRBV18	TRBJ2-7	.	TGTGCCAGCTCACCCTTAGGGAGCGGTGAGCAGTACTTC	CASSPLGSGEQYF
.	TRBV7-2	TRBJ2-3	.	TGTGCCAGCAGCTTAGAAGACGGGGTTCTCCATACGCAGTATTTT	CASSLEDGVLHTQYF
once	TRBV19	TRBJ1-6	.	TGTGCCAGTAGTCTCCGTACAGAGAATTCACCCCTCCACTTT	CASSLRTENSPLHF
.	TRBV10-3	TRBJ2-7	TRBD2	TGTGCCATCAGTACTAGCGGGGGGGCCTCCTACGAGCAGTACTTC	CAISTSGGASYEQYF
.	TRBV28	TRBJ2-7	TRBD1	TGTGCCAGCAGTTTATACAGGGGGCTCTACGAGCAGTACTTC	CASSLYRGLYEQYF
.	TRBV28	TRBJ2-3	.	TGTGCCAGCAGTTTATGGGCTGGGAGCGGAGATACGCAGTATTTT	CASSLWAGSGDTQYF
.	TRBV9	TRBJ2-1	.	TGTGCCAGCAGCGGGGACAACGATGAGCAGTTCTTC	CASSGDNDEQFF